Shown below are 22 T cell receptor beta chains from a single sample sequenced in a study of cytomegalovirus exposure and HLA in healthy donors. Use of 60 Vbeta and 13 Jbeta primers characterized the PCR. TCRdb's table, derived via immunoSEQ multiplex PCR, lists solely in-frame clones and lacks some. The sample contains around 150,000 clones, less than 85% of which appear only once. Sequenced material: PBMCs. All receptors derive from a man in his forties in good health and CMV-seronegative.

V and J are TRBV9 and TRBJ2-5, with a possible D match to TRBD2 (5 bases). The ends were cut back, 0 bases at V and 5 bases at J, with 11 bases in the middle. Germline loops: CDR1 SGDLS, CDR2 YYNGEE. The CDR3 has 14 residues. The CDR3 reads CASSVGSGLETQYF. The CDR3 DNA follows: TGTGCCAGCAGCGTAGGATCGGGATTGGAGACCCAGTACTTC.

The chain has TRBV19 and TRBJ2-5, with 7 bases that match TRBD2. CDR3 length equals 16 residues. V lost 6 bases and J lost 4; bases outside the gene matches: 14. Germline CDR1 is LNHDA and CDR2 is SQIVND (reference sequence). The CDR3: CASSPGLIAGRETQYF. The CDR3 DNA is TGTGCCAGTAGCCCGGGACTAATTGCCGGTCGAGAGACCCAGTACTTC.

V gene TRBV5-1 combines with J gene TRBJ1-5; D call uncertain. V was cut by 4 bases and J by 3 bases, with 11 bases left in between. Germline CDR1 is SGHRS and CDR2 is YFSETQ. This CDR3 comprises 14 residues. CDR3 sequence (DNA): TGCGCCAGCAGCCCCGGGGAGAACAATCAGCCCCAGCATTTT. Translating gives CASSPGENNQPQHF.

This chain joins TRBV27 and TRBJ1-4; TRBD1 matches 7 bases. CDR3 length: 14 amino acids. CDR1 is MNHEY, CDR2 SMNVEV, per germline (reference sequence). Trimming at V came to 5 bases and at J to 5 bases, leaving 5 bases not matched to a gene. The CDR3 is CASSQDRTNEKLFF. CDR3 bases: TGTGCCAGCAGTCAGGACAGGACAAATGAAAAACTGTTTTTT.

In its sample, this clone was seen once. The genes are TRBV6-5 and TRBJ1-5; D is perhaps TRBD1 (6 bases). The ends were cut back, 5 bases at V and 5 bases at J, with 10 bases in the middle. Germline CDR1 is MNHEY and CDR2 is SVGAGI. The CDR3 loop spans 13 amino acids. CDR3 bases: TGTGCCAGCAGTAACCCAGGGGATCAGCCCCAGCATTTT. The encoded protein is CASSNPGDQPQHF.

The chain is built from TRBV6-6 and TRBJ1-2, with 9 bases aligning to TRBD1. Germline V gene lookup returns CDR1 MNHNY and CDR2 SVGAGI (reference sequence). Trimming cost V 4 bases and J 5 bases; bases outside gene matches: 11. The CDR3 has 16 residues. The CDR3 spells CASSSPSGQGKYGYTF. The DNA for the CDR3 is TGTGCCAGCAGTTCCCCTTCGGGACAGGGCAAGTATGGCTACACCTTC.

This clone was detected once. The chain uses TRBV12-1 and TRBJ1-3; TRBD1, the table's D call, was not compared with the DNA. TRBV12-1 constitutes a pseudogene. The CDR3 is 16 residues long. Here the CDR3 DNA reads TGTGCCAGCAGCTCCAGGGCCCGCAGCTCTGGAAACACCATATATTTT. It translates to CASSSRARSSGNTIYF.

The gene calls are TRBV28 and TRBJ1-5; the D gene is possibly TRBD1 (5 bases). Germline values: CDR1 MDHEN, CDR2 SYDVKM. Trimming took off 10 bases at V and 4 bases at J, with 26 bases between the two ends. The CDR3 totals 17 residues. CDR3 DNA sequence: TGTGCCACCAGACCACAGCGCGGGAGCGGGGGGAATCAGCCCCAGCATTTT. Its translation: CATRPQRGSGGNQPQHF.

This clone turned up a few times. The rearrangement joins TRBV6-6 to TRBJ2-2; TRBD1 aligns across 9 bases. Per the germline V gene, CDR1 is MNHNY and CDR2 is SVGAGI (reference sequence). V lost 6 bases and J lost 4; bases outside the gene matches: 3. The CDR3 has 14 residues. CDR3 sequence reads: CASRMTGGTGELFF. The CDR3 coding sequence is TGTGCCAGCAGGATGACAGGGGGCACCGGGGAGCTGTTTTTT.

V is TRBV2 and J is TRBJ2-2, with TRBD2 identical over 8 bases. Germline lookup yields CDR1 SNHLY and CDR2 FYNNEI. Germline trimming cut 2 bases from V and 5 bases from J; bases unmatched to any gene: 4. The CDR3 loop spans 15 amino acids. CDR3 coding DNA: TGTGCCAGCAGTGAAAGGGGCGGGGGGACCGGGGAGCTGTTTTTT. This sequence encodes CASSERGGGTGELFF.

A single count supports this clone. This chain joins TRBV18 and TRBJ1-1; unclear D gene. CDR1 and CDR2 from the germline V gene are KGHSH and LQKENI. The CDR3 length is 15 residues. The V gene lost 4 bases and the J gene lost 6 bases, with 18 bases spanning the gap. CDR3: CASSLYDGLTPEAFF. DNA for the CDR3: TGTGCCAGCTCACTTTATGACGGACTAACTCCTGAAGCTTTCTTT. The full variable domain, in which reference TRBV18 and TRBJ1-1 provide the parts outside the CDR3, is NAGVMQNPRHLVRRRGQEARLRCSPMKGHSHVYWYRQLPEEGLKFMVYLQKENIIDESGMPKERFSAEFPKEGPSILRIQQVVRGDSAAYFCASSLYDGLTPEAFFGQGTRLTVV.

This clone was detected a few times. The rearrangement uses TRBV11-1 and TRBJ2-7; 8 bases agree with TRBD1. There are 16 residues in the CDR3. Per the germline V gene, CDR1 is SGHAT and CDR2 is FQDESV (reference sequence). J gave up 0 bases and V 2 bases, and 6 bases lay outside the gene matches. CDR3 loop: CASSLYVGQGSYEQYF. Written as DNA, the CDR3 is TGTGCCAGCAGCTTATATGTCGGACAGGGCTCCTACGAGCAGTACTTC.

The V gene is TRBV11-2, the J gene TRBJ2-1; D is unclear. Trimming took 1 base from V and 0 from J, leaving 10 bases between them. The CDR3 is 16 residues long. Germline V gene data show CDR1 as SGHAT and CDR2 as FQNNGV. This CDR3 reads CASSLVLWSSYNEQFF. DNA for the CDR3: TGTGCCAGCAGCTTAGTGTTGTGGAGCTCCTACAATGAGCAGTTCTTC.

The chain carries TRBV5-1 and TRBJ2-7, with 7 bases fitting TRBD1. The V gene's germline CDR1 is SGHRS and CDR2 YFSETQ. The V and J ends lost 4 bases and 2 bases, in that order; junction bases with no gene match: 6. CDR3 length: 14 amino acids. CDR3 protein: CASSPEQGPYEQYF. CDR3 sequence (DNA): TGCGCCAGCAGCCCGGAACAGGGGCCCTACGAGCAGTACTTC.

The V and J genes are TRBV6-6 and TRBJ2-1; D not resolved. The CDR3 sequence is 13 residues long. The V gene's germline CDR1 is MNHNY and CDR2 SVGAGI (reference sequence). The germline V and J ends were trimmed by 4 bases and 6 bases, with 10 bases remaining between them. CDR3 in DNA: TGTGCCAGCAGTTCCAGGCCCGGCAATGAGCAGTTCTTC. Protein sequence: CASSSRPGNEQFF.

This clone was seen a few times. The DNA of the CDR3 is TGTGCCAGCAGTTTCCCAGGGGGATATCATCAGCCCCAGCATTTT. Its translation: CASSFPGGYHQPQHF. The gene calls are TRBV28 and TRBJ1-5; 7 nucleotides line up with TRBD1. With 3 bases clipped from V and 5 bases from J, the junction kept 7 bases outside the gene matches. The CDR3 has 15 residues. In germline, CDR1 is MDHEN, CDR2 SYDVKM.

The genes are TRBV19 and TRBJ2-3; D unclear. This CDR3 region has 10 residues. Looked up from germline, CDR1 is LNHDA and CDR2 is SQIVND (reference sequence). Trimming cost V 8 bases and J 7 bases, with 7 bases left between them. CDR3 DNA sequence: TGTGCCAGTGGTCTAAATACGCAGTATTTT. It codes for CASGLNTQYF.

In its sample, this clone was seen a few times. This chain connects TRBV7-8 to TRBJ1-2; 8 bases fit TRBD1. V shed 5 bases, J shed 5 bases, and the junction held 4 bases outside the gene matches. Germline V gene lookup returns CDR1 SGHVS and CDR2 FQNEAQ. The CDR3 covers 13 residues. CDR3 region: CASSPGQDYGYTF. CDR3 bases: TGTGCCAGCAGCCCGGGACAGGATTATGGCTACACCTTC.

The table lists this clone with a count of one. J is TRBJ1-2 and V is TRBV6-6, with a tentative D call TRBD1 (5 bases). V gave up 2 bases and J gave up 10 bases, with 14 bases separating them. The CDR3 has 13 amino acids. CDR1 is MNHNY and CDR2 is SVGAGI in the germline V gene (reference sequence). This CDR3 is CASSYTGGEAYTF. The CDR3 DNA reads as TGTGCCAGCAGTTACACGGGGGGGGAAGCCTACACCTTC.

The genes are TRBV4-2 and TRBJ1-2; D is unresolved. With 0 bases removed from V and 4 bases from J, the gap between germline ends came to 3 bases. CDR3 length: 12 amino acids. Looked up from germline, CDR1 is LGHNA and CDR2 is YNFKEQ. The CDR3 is CASSQDRYGYTF. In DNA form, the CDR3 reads TGTGCCAGCAGCCAAGATCGCTATGGCTACACCTTC.

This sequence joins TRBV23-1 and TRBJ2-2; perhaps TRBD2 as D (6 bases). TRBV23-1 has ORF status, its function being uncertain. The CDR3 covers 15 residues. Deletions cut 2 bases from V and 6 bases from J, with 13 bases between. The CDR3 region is CASSQEPWGAGELFF. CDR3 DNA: TGCGCCAGCAGTCAAGAGCCATGGGGGGCCGGGGAGCTGTTTTTT.

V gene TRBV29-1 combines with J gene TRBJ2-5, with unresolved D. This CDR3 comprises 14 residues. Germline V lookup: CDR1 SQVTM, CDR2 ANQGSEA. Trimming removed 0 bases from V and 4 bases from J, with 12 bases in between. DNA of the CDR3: TGCAGCGTTGAAGAATGGGCGTCCAGAGAGACCCAGTACTTC. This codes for CSVEEWASRETQYF.